Below are 27 T cell receptor beta chains sequenced from a single sample in a study of CD8 T cells in ankylosing spondylitis. TCRdb reanalysed the 5' RACE reads using MiXCR and keeps one entry per CDR3 protein. Altogether about 42,000 distinct CDR3 sequences are present, over 3.5% being singletons, with the ten largest covering about 4%. Specimen: blood, either unsorted or a sorted T cell fraction (not recorded which). The source of these receptors is a female donor with ankylosing spondylitis or in good health (not recorded which).

In this sample, this clonotype turned up many times. The chain employs TRBV9 and TRBJ1-2, with D unclear. Trimming pared 3 bases from V and 2 bases from J, leaving 11 bases between. CDR1 and CDR2 from the germline V gene are SGDLS and YYNGEE. This CDR3 has 14 amino acids. The CDR3 DNA reads as TGTGCCAGCAGCGCTTTAAATAGAAACTATGGCTACACCTTC. Encoded protein: CASSALNRNYGYTF.

The sample holds many counts of this clonotype. V and J are TRBV9 and TRBJ2-1; 10 positions agree with TRBD1. J gave up 2 bases and V 6 bases, and 5 bases lay outside the gene matches. The CDR3 is made up of 15 amino acids. The germline CDR1 and CDR2 sequences are SGDLS and YYNGEE. Here the CDR3 reads CASTLTGGAYNEQFF. In DNA form, the CDR3 reads TGTGCCAGCACCCTGACAGGGGGCGCCTACAATGAGCAGTTCTTC.

This clonotype has ten or more counts. The chain joins TRBV9 to TRBJ1-2; perhaps TRBD1 as D (6 bases). Trimming left V 0 bases short and J 5 bases short, with 17 bases between. The CDR3 contains 16 residues. Germline CDR1 reads SGDLS; CDR2 reads YYNGEE. Here the CDR3 DNA reads TGTGCCAGCAGCGTAGAAGTCCGCGGGGGCACATATGGCTACACCTTC. It specifies CASSVEVRGGTYGYTF. The full variable domain, in which reference TRBV9 and TRBJ1-2 provide the parts outside the CDR3, is DSGVTQTPKHLITATGQRVTLRCSPRSGDLSVYWYQQSLDQGLQFLIQYYNGEERAKGNILERFSAQQFPDLHSELNLSSLELGDSALYFCASSVEVRGGTYGYTFGSGTRLTVV.

This clonotype was observed many times. The V gene is TRBV9, the J gene TRBJ1-1, with D hard to call. The length of the CDR3 is 16 residues. Germline loops: CDR1 SGDLS, CDR2 YYNGEE. The V gene lost 3 bases and the J gene lost 0 bases, with 15 bases spanning the gap. The CDR3: CASSASAHPMNTEAFF. CDR3 in DNA: TGTGCCAGCAGCGCCTCCGCCCATCCGATGAACACTGAAGCTTTCTTT.

This clonotype has more than one count but fewer than ten. The chain combines TRBV9 with TRBJ2-6, with TRBD1 as a possible D gene (6 bases). CDR1 is SGDLS, CDR2 YYNGEE, per germline. The V end was cut by 0 bases, the J end by 0 bases, with 16 bases between. There are 19 residues in the CDR3. CDR3 in DNA: TGTGCCAGCAGCGTAGCTCAGGAACAGGGAGTCTCTGGGGCCAACGTCCTGACTTTC. Amino acid sequence: CASSVAQEQGVSGANVLTF.

This clonotype was seen many times. V gene TRBV9 combines with J gene TRBJ1-2; 10 bases are shared with TRBD1. This CDR3 has 15 amino acids. Germline V gene data show CDR1 as SGDLS and CDR2 as YYNGEE. J gave up 4 bases and V 2 bases, and 5 bases lay outside the gene matches. This CDR3 is CASSVGQGPLYGYTF. The DNA for the CDR3 is TGTGCCAGCAGCGTGGGACAGGGGCCGCTCTATGGCTACACCTTC. Full variable domain (remainder filled in from reference TRBV9 and TRBJ1-2): DSGVTQTPKHLITATGQRVTLRCSPRSGDLSVYWYQQSLDQGLQFLIQYYNGEERAKGNILERFSAQQFPDLHSELNLSSLELGDSALYFCASSVGQGPLYGYTFGSGTRLTVV.

This clonotype occurred many times. The rearrangement links TRBV9 to TRBJ2-5; 15 bases match TRBD2. V was pared by 4 bases and J by 1 base, with 11 bases of the junction left unmatched. The CDR3 is 19 amino acids. Germline CDR1 SGDLS, CDR2 YYNGEE. In DNA, the CDR3 is TGTGCCAGCAGCACCGCCGGGACTAGCGGGGGGCTACCCCAAGAGACCCAGTACTTC. Translation gives CASSTAGTSGGLPQETQYF.

Many counts were recorded for this clonotype. The J gene is TRBJ2-2, the V gene TRBV9; D is undetermined. The V end lost 0 bases, the J end lost 5 bases, and 11 bases lay between the germline ends. The CDR3 spans 15 residues. Germline V CDR1 and CDR2: SGDLS, YYNGEE. The CDR3 bases are TGTGCCAGCAGCGTAGCTCTGGCCGAAACCGGGGAGCTGTTTTTT. Translating it yields CASSVALAETGELFF.

This clonotype occurred many times. This chain connects TRBV9 to TRBJ1-4; the D gene is possibly TRBD1 (5 bases). CDR3 size: 15 residues. Germline CDR1 SGDLS, CDR2 YYNGEE. V lost 4 bases to trimming and J lost 5 bases, with 15 bases between them. CDR3 amino acids: CASSPRPGPNEKLFF. The CDR3 DNA reads TGTGCCAGCAGCCCTCGGCCGGGACCAAATGAAAAACTGTTTTTT.

This clonotype was counted at least ten times. The rearrangement joins TRBV9 to TRBJ2-1; D tentatively fits TRBD1 or TRBD2 (5 bases each). Per germline, CDR1 SGDLS and CDR2 YYNGEE. Trimming cost V 0 bases and J 6 bases, with 13 bases left between them. This CDR3 has 15 amino acids. CDR3 amino acids: CASSVGREGGNEQFF. The DNA of the CDR3 is TGTGCCAGCAGCGTAGGCAGGGAAGGAGGCAATGAGCAGTTCTTC.

This clonotype was seen ten or more times. The chain combines TRBV9 with TRBJ2-5; unclear D gene. V gave up 4 bases and J gave up 1 base, with 14 bases separating them. There are 15 residues in the CDR3. The germline V gene encodes CDR1 SGDLS and CDR2 YYNGEE. The CDR3 here is CASSPDVGGQETQYF. In nucleotides, the CDR3 is TGTGCCAGCAGCCCAGACGTAGGTGGCCAAGAGACCCAGTACTTC.

The sample holds many counts of this clonotype. The chain couples TRBV9 to TRBJ2-1; 13 nucleotides match TRBD2. The CDR3 extends over 16 amino acids. The V gene end was trimmed by 4 bases and the J gene end by 7 bases; junction bases not matched to a gene: 8. Germline V lookup: CDR1 SGDLS, CDR2 YYNGEE. CDR3 sequence reads: CASSPRGTSGENEQFF. The CDR3 coding sequence is TGTGCCAGCAGCCCTAGAGGGACTAGCGGGGAGAATGAGCAGTTCTTC.

This clonotype was observed many times. The gene calls are TRBV9 and TRBJ2-1; D remains ambiguous. V was clipped by 1 base and J by 5 bases, with 7 bases between them. Germline CDR1 SGDLS, CDR2 YYNGEE. The length of the CDR3 is 13 residues. This chain's CDR3 is CASSVKGNNEQFF. The CDR3 DNA reads TGTGCCAGCAGCGTAAAGGGCAACAATGAGCAGTTCTTC. The variable domain in full, with the rest retrieved from reference TRBV9 and TRBJ2-1, is DSGVTQTPKHLITATGQRVTLRCSPRSGDLSVYWYQQSLDQGLQFLIQYYNGEERAKGNILERFSAQQFPDLHSELNLSSLELGDSALYFCASSVKGNNEQFFGPGTRLTVL.

This clonotype was recorded at least ten times. The rearrangement uses TRBV21-1 and TRBJ1-5. TRBV21-1 is recorded as a pseudogene. The CDR3 is made up of 14 amino acids. CDR3 sequence reads: CASSNLAEGQPQHF. The CDR3 region has the DNA TGTGCCAGCAGCAATCTCGCGGAAGGGCAGCCCCAGCATTTT.

Ten or more counts support this clonotype. The V call is TRBV9, the J call TRBJ1-2; D is undetermined. This CDR3 spans 14 amino acids. Trimming left V 1 base short and J 0 bases short, with 7 bases between. Germline V lookup: CDR1 SGDLS, CDR2 YYNGEE. The CDR3: CASSVQQTNYGYTF. CDR3 sequence (DNA): TGTGCCAGCAGCGTACAACAGACTAACTATGGCTACACCTTC.

This sequence joins TRBV9 and TRBJ2-2; D remains unclear. The germline V gene has CDR1 SGDLS and CDR2 YYNGEE. The CDR3 covers 12 residues. V was shortened by 2 bases and J by 6 bases, with 5 bases between the two germline ends. In nucleotides, the CDR3 is TGTGCCAGCAGCGTTTCGGCCGGGGAGCTGTTTTTT. It specifies CASSVSAGELFF.

This clonotype was picked up a small number of times. The V gene is TRBV9, the J gene TRBJ1-6, with a weak D call TRBD1 (5 bases). CDR3 length: 14 residues. The V end was cut by 0 bases, the J end by 8 bases, with 9 bases between. Per germline, CDR1 SGDLS and CDR2 YYNGEE. The CDR3 here is CASSVVGADSPLHF. The CDR3 coding sequence is TGTGCCAGCAGCGTAGTAGGGGCAGATTCACCCCTCCACTTT.

By share of the sample, this clonotype is medium-sized. The chain recombines TRBV9 with TRBJ2-6; D may correspond to TRBD1 or TRBD2 (5 bases each). Germline CDR1 and CDR2: SGDLS and YYNGEE. V gave up 4 bases and J gave up 4 bases, with 15 bases separating them. The CDR3 totals 16 residues. CDR3 nucleotide sequence: TGTGCCAGCAGCCCGAGGGGTGGTTCAGGGGCCAACGTCCTGACTTTC. This sequence encodes CASSPRGGSGANVLTF.

This clonotype showed up many times. The chain joins TRBV9 to TRBJ2-2, with TRBD1 matching 12 bases. Germline loops: CDR1 SGDLS, CDR2 YYNGEE. V dropped 0 bases and J dropped 2; count of bases not matched to a gene: 11. There are 20 residues in the CDR3. CDR3 nucleotides: TGTGCCAGCAGCGTAGCTTATACGGGACAGGGGGCGCAAAACACCGGGGAGCTGTTTTTT. Translation: CASSVAYTGQGAQNTGELFF. The full variable domain, its missing parts supplied by reference TRBV9 and TRBJ2-2, is DSGVTQTPKHLITATGQRVTLRCSPRSGDLSVYWYQQSLDQGLQFLIQYYNGEERAKGNILERFSAQQFPDLHSELNLSSLELGDSALYFCASSVAYTGQGAQNTGELFFGEGSRLTVL.

This clonotype has more than one count but fewer than ten. The chain employs TRBV9 and TRBJ2-3; 13 nucleotides line up with TRBD2. The CDR3 sequence is 15 residues long. The germline gives CDR1 SGDLS, CDR2 YYNGEE. Germline trimming cut 4 bases from V and 8 bases from J; bases unmatched to any gene: 7. CDR3 region: CASSSTSGGKGTQYF. Written as DNA, the CDR3 is TGTGCCAGCAGCTCGACTAGCGGGGGGAAGGGTACGCAGTATTTT. Full variable domain (rest looked up from reference TRBV9 and TRBJ2-3): DSGVTQTPKHLITATGQRVTLRCSPRSGDLSVYWYQQSLDQGLQFLIQYYNGEERAKGNILERFSAQQFPDLHSELNLSSLELGDSALYFCASSSTSGGKGTQYFGPGTRLTVL.

This clonotype was counted at least ten times. DNA of the CDR3: TGTGCCAGCAGCCTCCGATGGAGTAATACTGAAGCTTTCTTT. Amino acids: CASSLRWSNTEAFF. The rearrangement links TRBV9 to TRBJ1-1; unclear D gene. Trimming took off 4 bases at V and 5 bases at J, with 15 bases between the two ends. This CDR3 has 14 residues. Per germline, CDR1 SGDLS and CDR2 YYNGEE. Combining the CDR3 with reference TRBV9 and TRBJ1-1 gives the whole variable domain DSGVTQTPKHLITATGQRVTLRCSPRSGDLSVYWYQQSLDQGLQFLIQYYNGEERAKGNILERFSAQQFPDLHSELNLSSLELGDSALYFCASSLRWSNTEAFFGQGTRLTVV.

This clonotype appeared many times. This rearrangement joins TRBV9 to TRBJ2-1, with D possibly TRBD1 on 8 matching bases. V was shortened by 4 bases and J by 8 bases, with 19 bases between the two germline ends. Germline CDR1 SGDLS, CDR2 YYNGEE. The CDR3 is 15 residues long. The CDR3 nucleotides read TGTGCCAGCAGCCCCCGACAGGGGAGGGTGGATGAGCAGTTCTTC. Protein product: CASSPRQGRVDEQFF.

This clonotype was seen at least ten times. This chain links TRBV9 with TRBJ2-1; 9 nucleotides line up with TRBD2. The CDR3 has 16 residues. Germline CDR1 reads SGDLS; CDR2 reads YYNGEE. Trimming at V came to 0 bases and at J to 8 bases, leaving 9 bases not matched to a gene. The CDR3 coding sequence is TGTGCCAGCAGCGTAGGGGCGGGGGGGCAGTGGGATGAGCAGTTCTTC. This sequence encodes CASSVGAGGQWDEQFF.

This clonotype was seen ten or more times. This chain connects TRBV9 to TRBJ2-2; D possibly corresponds to TRBD1 (6 bases). The CDR3 is 15 amino acids. Germline V CDR1 and CDR2: SGDLS, YYNGEE. V lost 4 bases, J lost 2 bases, and 12 bases lay in between. The CDR3 sequence: CASSHRDTNTGELFF. In DNA form, the CDR3 reads TGTGCCAGCAGCCACCGGGACACTAACACCGGGGAGCTGTTTTTT.

There are many counts of this clonotype. The gene calls are TRBV9 and TRBJ2-5, with 9 bases aligning to TRBD1. This CDR3 comprises 16 residues. The V and J ends lost 4 bases and 3 bases, in that order; junction bases with no gene match: 10. Germline CDR1 reads SGDLS; CDR2 reads YYNGEE. For the CDR3, the DNA is TGTGCCAGCAGCACCACCGGGACAGGGAATGAAGAGACCCAGTACTTC. This sequence encodes CASSTTGTGNEETQYF.

At least ten counts were recorded for this clonotype. The chain carries TRBV9 and TRBJ2-5; tentatively, D is TRBD2 (5 bases). CDR3 length: 15 residues. Trimming took 6 bases from V and 5 from J, leaving 20 bases between them. The germline CDR1 and CDR2 sequences are SGDLS and YYNGEE. The CDR3 region is CASKPGTQTGETQYF. The CDR3 bases are TGTGCCAGCAAACCGGGAACTCAAACTGGGGAGACCCAGTACTTC.

This clonotype was counted many times. The chain employs TRBV9 and TRBJ2-1; TRBD2 matches at 11 bases. The ends lost 3 bases at V and 8 bases at J; junction bases unmatched: 10. This CDR3 spans 16 amino acids. Germline assignment: CDR1 SGDLS and CDR2 YYNGEE. CDR3 nucleotide sequence: TGTGCCAGCAGCGAGGATTTAGCGGGGGGGCGGTATGAGCAGTTCTTC. Translating it yields CASSEDLAGGRYEQFF.